The T cell receptor beta chain described here comes from a study of T-cell reconstitution after alpha-beta-depleted transplantation in children. Study-wide findings and caveats: Day-60 TCRbeta diversity that was high in some patients was derived from surviving recipient T cells and thymic progenitors. As was reported, about two months after transplant, alpha-beta T cells came from several hundred expanded graft clones. Diversity and T-cell counts at one year after transplant derived mostly from new T cells.

Preparation of the TCRbeta library involved a method that used unique molecular identifiers. In TCRdb, the PCR reads were re-called with MiXCR into one record per CDR3 protein. The table includes around 190,000 distinct CDR3 sequences, around 7% detected once. As regards this clonotype: As yet, its antigen is unknown.

Looked up from germline, CDR1 is SGHTA and CDR2 is FQGTGA. V was pared by 2 bases and J by 10 bases, with 12 bases between. The CDR3 sequence is 13 residues long. The source was PBMCs, collected before TCRalphabeta/CD19-depleted stem cell transplant. J is TRBJ2-1 and V is TRBV7-3; D is perhaps TRBD1 (5 bases). This TCR derives from a boy between 2 and 10 years old with acute lymphoblastic leukemia, due to receive a stem cell transplant. CDR3 sequence reads: CASSLARVREQFF. The DNA for the CDR3 is TGTGCCAGCAGCTTAGCCAGGGTCAGGGAGCAGTTCTTC.